Sequencing of this TCR beta chain was carried out in a study of cytomegalovirus exposure and HLA in healthy donors. Primers included in the PCR were 60 Vbeta and 13 Jbeta primers. Repertoires were generated with immunoSEQ multiplex PCR, while TCRdb's copy carries only in-frame clones and drops some. The sample has around 130,000 clones, just over 70% seen once; the top ten hold roughly 3%. Per germline, CDR1 KGHSH and CDR2 LQKENI. CDR3 length equals 13 residues. Trimming removed 3 bases from V and 4 bases from J; junction bases left unmatched: 0. The TCR was taken from a woman aged 55 to 70 in good health and CMV-seropositive. The chain has TRBV18 and TRBJ1-5; TRBD1 matches at 7 bases. Sequenced material: PBMCs. CDR3 DNA sequence: TGTGCCAGCTCACCGGACAGGAATCAGCCCCAGCATTTT. Protein: CASSPDRNQPQHF.